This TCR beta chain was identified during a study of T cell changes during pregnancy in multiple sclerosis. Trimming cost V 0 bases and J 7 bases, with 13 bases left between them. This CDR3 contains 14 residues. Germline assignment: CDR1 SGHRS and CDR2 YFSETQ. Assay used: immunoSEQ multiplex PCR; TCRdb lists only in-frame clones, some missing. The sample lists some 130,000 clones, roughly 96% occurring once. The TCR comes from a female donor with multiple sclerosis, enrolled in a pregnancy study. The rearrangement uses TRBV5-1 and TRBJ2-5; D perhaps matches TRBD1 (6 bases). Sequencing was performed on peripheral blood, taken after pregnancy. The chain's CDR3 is CASSLEQGMGTQYF. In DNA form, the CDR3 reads TGCGCCAGCAGCTTGGAACAGGGTATGGGGACCCAGTACTTC.